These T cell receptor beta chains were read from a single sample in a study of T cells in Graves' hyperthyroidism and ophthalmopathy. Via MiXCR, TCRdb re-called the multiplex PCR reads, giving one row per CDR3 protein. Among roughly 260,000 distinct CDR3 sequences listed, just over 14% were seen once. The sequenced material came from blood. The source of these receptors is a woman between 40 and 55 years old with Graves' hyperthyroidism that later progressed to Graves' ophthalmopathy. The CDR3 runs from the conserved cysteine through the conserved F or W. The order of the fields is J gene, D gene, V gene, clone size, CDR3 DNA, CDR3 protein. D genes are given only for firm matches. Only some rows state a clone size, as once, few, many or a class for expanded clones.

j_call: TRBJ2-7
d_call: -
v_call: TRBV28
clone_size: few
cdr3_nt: TGTGCCAGCAGTTTGACTGGCGGGATCTCCTACGAGCAGTACTTC
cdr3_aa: CASSLTGGISYEQYF

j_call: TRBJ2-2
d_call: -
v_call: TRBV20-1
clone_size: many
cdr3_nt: TGCAGTGCAAAGGGGACCGCGAACACCGGGGAGCTGTTTTTT
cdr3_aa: CSAKGTANTGELFF

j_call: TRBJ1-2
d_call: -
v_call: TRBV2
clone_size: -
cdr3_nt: TGTGCCAGCTGGAAAAGGGGGAACTATGGCTACACCTTC
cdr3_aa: CASWKRGNYGYTF

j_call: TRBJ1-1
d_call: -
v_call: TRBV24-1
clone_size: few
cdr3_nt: TGTGCCACCAGTGATTTGTATGGCGGGGAGGGAGCTTTCTTT
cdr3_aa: CATSDLYGGEGAFF

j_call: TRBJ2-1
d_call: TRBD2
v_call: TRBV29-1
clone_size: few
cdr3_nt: TGCACCATCGCAGGGGCGGGAGGGACCTACAATGAGCAGTTCTTC
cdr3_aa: CTIAGAGGTYNEQFF

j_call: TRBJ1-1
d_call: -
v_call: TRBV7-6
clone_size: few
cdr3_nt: TGTGCCAGCAGCATCATGAGGGGTGACACTGAAGCTTTCTTT
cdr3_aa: CASSIMRGDTEAFF

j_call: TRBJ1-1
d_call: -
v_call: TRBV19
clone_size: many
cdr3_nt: TGTGCCAGTACCCGGGGCCGGGAACGGAAGAACGGGGAAGCTTTCTTT
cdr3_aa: CASTRGRERKNGEAFF

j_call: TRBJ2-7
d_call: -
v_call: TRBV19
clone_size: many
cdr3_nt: TGTGCCAGTAGACAGGGTTTCGGCGAGCAGTACTTC
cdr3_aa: CASRQGFGEQYF

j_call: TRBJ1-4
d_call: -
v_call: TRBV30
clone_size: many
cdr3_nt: TGTGCCTGGGGGCGTAGGACAATAGAAAAACTGTTTTTT
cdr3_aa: CAWGRRTIEKLFF

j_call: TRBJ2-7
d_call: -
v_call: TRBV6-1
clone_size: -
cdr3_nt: TGTGCCATCGGGTCGGGGTACGAGCAGTACTTC
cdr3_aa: CAIGSGYEQYF

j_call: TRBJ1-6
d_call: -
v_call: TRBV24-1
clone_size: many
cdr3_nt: TGTGCCACCAGTGATTCAGGGAGTTCACCCCTCCACTTT
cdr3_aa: CATSDSGSSPLHF

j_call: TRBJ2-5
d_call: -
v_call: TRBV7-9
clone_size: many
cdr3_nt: TGTGCCAGCAGCTTTAGTCAGGGTCAAGAGACCCAGTACTTC
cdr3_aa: CASSFSQGQETQYF

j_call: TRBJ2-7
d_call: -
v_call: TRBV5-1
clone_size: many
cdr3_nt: TGCGCCAGCAGCCTTAGGGCCGCGGGGGAGCAGTACTTC
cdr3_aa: CASSLRAAGEQYF

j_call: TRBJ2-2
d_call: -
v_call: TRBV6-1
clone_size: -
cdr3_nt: TGTGCCAGCAGGCGCGGCTCCGGGGAGCTGTTTTTT
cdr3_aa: CASRRGSGELFF

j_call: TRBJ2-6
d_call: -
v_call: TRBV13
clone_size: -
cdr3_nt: TGTGCCTGCAGTCGTTCGAGGGGTTCTGGGGCCAACGTCCTGACTTTC
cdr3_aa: CACSRSRGSGANVLTF

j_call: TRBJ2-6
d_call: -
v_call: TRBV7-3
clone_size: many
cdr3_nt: TGTGCCAGCAGCTTATTAGGACAGCCTAGCTCTGGGGCCAACGTCCTGACTTTC
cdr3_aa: CASSLLGQPSSGANVLTF

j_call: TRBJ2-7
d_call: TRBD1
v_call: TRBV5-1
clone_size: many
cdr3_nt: TGCGCCAGCAGCTTGAAGACAGGGGGCAACGAGCAGTACTTC
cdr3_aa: CASSLKTGGNEQYF

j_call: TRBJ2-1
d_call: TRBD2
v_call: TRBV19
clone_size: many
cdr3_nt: TGTGCCAGTAGTATCCTCCTAGGGACTAGCGGTAATTCGAATGAGCAGTTCTTC
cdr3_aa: CASSILLGTSGNSNEQFF

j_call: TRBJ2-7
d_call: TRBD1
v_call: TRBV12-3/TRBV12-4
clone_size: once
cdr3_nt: TGTGCCAGCAGTTTATATCTTATCGGGACAGGGGGCGGCGAGCAGTACTTC
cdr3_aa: CASSLYLIGTGGGEQYF

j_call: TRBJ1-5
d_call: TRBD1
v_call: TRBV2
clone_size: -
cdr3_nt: TGTGCCAGCAGCCCATATTCAGGGGGAAATCAGCCCCAGCATTTT
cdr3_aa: CASSPYSGGNQPQHF

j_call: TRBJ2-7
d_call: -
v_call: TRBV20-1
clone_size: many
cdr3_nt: TGCAGTGCTAGAGCCCCGGACAGTTACGAGCAGTACTTC
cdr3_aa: CSARAPDSYEQYF

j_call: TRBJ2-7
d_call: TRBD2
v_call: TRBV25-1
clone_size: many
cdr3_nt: TGTGCCAGCAGTGAATGGGGCGGGAGGGCCTACGAGCAGTACTTC
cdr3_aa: CASSEWGGRAYEQYF

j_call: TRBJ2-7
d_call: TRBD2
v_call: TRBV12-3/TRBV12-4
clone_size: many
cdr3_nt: TGTGCCAGCAGTTTGACTAGCGAAACCTACGAGCAGTACTTC
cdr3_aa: CASSLTSETYEQYF

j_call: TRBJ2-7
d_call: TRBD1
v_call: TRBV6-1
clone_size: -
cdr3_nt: TGTGCCAGCAGCCCCCTCGACAGGGGGCCCTACGAGCAGTACTTC
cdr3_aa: CASSPLDRGPYEQYF

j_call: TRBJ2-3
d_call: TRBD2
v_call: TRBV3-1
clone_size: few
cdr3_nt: TGTGCCAGCAGCCAAGATAGGCTAGCGGGCATTATCACAGATACGCAGTATTTT
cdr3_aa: CASSQDRLAGIITDTQYF

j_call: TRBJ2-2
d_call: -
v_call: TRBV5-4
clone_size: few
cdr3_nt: TGTGCCAGCAGCCCTCCGGGACCTATGGCCGGGGAGCTGTTTTTT
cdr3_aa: CASSPPGPMAGELFF

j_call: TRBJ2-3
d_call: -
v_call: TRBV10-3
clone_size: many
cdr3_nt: TGTGCCATCAGTGATCTGGCCAAAAGCACAGATACGCAGTATTTT
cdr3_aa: CAISDLAKSTDTQYF

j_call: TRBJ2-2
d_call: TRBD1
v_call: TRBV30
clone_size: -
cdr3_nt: TGTGCCTGGAGTGTTGGGGACAGGAACACCGGGGAGCTGTTTTTT
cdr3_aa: CAWSVGDRNTGELFF

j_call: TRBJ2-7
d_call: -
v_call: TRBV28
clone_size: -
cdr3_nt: TGTGCCAGCACTCGAACAGGGATGGGCTACGAGCAGTACTTC
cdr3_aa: CASTRTGMGYEQYF

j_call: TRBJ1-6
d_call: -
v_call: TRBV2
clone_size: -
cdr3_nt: TGTGCCAGCGGCTGGACGAAGAGCAGCTCCTATAATTCACCCCTCCACTTT
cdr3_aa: CASGWTKSSSYNSPLHF

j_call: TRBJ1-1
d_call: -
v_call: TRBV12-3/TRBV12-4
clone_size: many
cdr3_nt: TGTGCCAGCAGTTTCCGGACAGACACTGAAGCTTTCTTT
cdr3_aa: CASSFRTDTEAFF

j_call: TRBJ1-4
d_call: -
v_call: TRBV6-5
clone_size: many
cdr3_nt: TGTGCCAGCAGTTCTCGCAGCGGGGAAAAACTGTTTTTT
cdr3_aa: CASSSRSGEKLFF

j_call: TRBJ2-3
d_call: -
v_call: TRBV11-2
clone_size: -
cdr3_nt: TGTGCCAGCAGCTTCTCGTATGATCCGCGGGCAGATACGCAGTATTTT
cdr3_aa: CASSFSYDPRADTQYF